This TCR beta chain emerged from a study of neoadjuvant anti-PD-1 for oral cavity cancer. Study summary: Most patients had three to four biweekly doses of 3 mg/kg nivolumab before resection.

Using immunoSEQ multiplex PCR, the repertoire was profiled, and TCRdb retains in-frame clones only, with some absent. The sample contains some 15,000 clones, approximately 71% of which appear only once. Patients had newly diagnosed, untreated stage II-IVA oral cavity squamous cell carcinoma. These oral cavity squamous cell carcinomas were HPV-negative and locally advanced. The material was PBMCs, obtained before nivolumab (anti-PD-1) treatment. The sequence came from a person between 40 and 79 years old with oral cavity squamous cell carcinoma.

CDR3 region: CASSLWGDSSIQPQHF. DNA of the CDR3: TGTGCCAGCAGTTTATGGGGGGACTCTTCAATTCAGCCCCAGCATTTT. This rearrangement joins TRBV28 to TRBJ1-5, with D tentatively TRBD1 (5 bases). The CDR3 runs to 16 residues. The V end was cut by 0 bases, the J end by 6 bases, with 15 bases between. The germline gives CDR1 MDHEN, CDR2 SYDVKM.